The 22 T cell receptor beta chains presented below share a single source sample, sequenced in a study of cytomegalovirus exposure and HLA in healthy donors. The PCR had 60 Vbeta and 13 Jbeta primers. Data came from immunoSEQ multiplex PCR; TCRdb stores just in-frame clones and leaves some out. This table lists 20,000 to 25,000 clones. Sequencing input: PBMCs. The receptors originated from a man aged 55-75 years in good health and CMV-seropositive.

The chain has TRBV5-1 and TRBJ1-2, with a weak D call TRBD1 (5 bases). V lost 6 bases, J lost 4 bases, and 16 bases lay in between. The CDR3 runs to 14 residues. Germline V gives CDR1 SGHRS, CDR2 YFSETQ. The DNA for the CDR3 is TGCGCCAGCACCCAGGGAAAGACTTCCTATGGCTACACCTTC. It encodes CASTQGKTSYGYTF.

The chain combines TRBV18 with TRBJ2-3, with TRBD1 identical over 7 bases. This CDR3 region has 14 residues. Germline CDR1 and CDR2: KGHSH and LQKENI. J lost 1 base, V lost 2 bases, and 0 bases had no gene match. Written as DNA, the CDR3 is TGTGCCAGCTCACCAGGACAGGGCACAGATACGCAGTATTTT. This encodes CASSPGQGTDTQYF. The complete variable domain, with remaining parts taken from reference TRBV18 and TRBJ2-3, reads NAGVMQNPRHLVRRRGQEARLRCSPMKGHSHVYWYRQLPEEGLKFMVYLQKENIIDESGMPKERFSAEFPKEGPSILRIQQVVRGDSAAYFCASSPGQGTDTQYFGPGTRLTVL.

With respect to this clone: The same CDR3 is also encoded by other DNA sequences in this sample. The chain combines TRBV5-1 with TRBJ2-7; TRBD1 matches at 9 bases. Germline values: CDR1 SGHRS, CDR2 YFSETQ. After removal of 4 bases from V and 2 bases from J, the junction contained 4 bases not matched to a gene. The CDR3 covers 14 residues. CDR3 loop: CASSPGQGPYEQYF. DNA of the CDR3: TGCGCCAGCAGCCCGGGACAGGGCCCCTACGAGCAGTACTTC.

The chain links TRBV18 to TRBJ2-1; 8 bases line up with TRBD1. This CDR3 spans 15 amino acids. The junction had 1 base not matched to a gene; V was cut back by 3 bases and J by 0 bases. Germline CDR1 reads KGHSH; CDR2 reads LQKENI. Here the CDR3 reads CASSPGQGSYNEQFF. The DNA for the CDR3 is TGTGCCAGCTCACCCGGACAGGGCTCCTACAATGAGCAGTTCTTC.

The chain combines TRBV25-1 with TRBJ1-4; D gene unclear. Germline loops: CDR1 MGHDK, CDR2 SYGVNS. The CDR3 runs 14 residues. V lost 4 bases to trimming and J lost 3 bases, with 9 bases between them. The CDR3 loop is CASSVEEANEKLFF. The CDR3 nucleotides are TGTGCCAGCAGTGTTGAGGAGGCTAATGAAAAACTGTTTTTT.

This chain joins TRBV5-1 and TRBJ2-6, with D unclear. The germline V and J ends were trimmed by 5 bases and 1 base, with 7 bases remaining between them. CDR3 length: 14 amino acids. From germline, CDR1 is SGHRS and CDR2 YFSETQ. The CDR3 loop is CASSRISGANVLTF. The CDR3 DNA reads as TGCGCCAGCAGTCGTATATCTGGGGCCAACGTCCTGACTTTC. The entire variable domain, with the rest obtained from reference TRBV5-1 and TRBJ2-6, is as follows: KAGVTQTPRYLIKTRGQQVTLSCSPISGHRSVSWYQQTPGQGLQFLFEYFSETQRNKGNFPGRFSGRQFSNSRSEMNVSTLELGDSALYLCASSRISGANVLTFGAGSRLTVL.

The chain employs TRBV25-1 and TRBJ1-2; 9 bases match TRBD1. Germline loops: CDR1 MGHDK, CDR2 SYGVNS. The CDR3 is made up of 16 amino acids. The junction had 9 bases not matched to a gene; V was cut back by 3 bases and J by 4 bases. CDR3 amino acids: CASSESKTGGVYGYTF. CDR3 nucleotide sequence: TGTGCCAGCAGTGAGAGTAAGACAGGGGGTGTCTATGGCTACACCTTC.

The chain is built from TRBV5-6 and TRBJ2-7, with a weak D call TRBD2 (5 bases). V was cut by 1 base and J by 6 bases, with 11 bases left in between. Looked up from germline, CDR1 is SGHDT and CDR2 is YYEEEE. CDR3 size: 13 residues. This CDR3 is CASSLTRGGEQYF. The CDR3 bases are TGTGCCAGCAGCTTGACCCGGGGTGGCGAGCAGTACTTC.

This chain joins TRBV5-1 and TRBJ2-1, with D hard to call. Trimming took 0 bases from V and 10 from J, leaving 14 bases between them. CDR3 length: 14 residues. The germline V gene has CDR1 SGHRS and CDR2 YFSETQ. CDR3 in amino acids: CASSLAGDLVEQFF. The CDR3 DNA is TGCGCCAGCAGCTTGGCCGGAGATTTAGTGGAGCAGTTCTTC.

V is TRBV12-5 and J is TRBJ2-1; 12 bases map to TRBD2. Germline CDR1 is LGHNT and CDR2 is FRNRAP. V gave up 6 bases and J gave up 5 bases; unmatched junction bases: 8. This CDR3 is built from 16 residues. Written as DNA, the CDR3 is TGTGCTAGTGGCATCCGACTAGCGGGAGTACACAATGAGCAGTTCTTC. It translates to CASGIRLAGVHNEQFF.

This chain uses TRBV6-1 with TRBJ2-7; the match to TRBD1 covers 8 bases. The CDR3 extends over 13 amino acids. Germline assignment: CDR1 MNHNS and CDR2 SASEGT. V was clipped by 5 bases and J by 5 bases; unmatched bases: 5. The CDR3: CASSLAGGHEQYF. The CDR3 region has the DNA TGTGCCAGCAGTCTTGCAGGGGGCCACGAGCAGTACTTC.

The chain combines TRBV2 with TRBJ1-1; 7 nucleotides agree with TRBD1. Germline assignment: CDR1 SNHLY and CDR2 FYNNEI. The ends lost 6 bases at V and 5 bases at J; junction bases unmatched: 9. CDR3 length equals 14 residues. The CDR3 DNA reads TGTGCCAGCAGACCGAGGACAGGACGGACTGAAGCTTTCTTT. Protein sequence: CASRPRTGRTEAFF.

The rearrangement links TRBV7-9 to TRBJ1-3, with D possibly matching TRBD1 (6 bases). V was trimmed by 7 bases and J by 0 bases, leaving 19 bases between them. CDR1 is SEHNR and CDR2 is FQNEAQ in the germline V gene (reference sequence). The CDR3 runs 17 residues. CDR3 bases: TGTGCCAGCACCGGGGACAAGGTCCTTAGCTCTGGAAACACCATATATTTT. Amino acid sequence: CASTGDKVLSSGNTIYF.

The rearrangement links TRBV7-8 to TRBJ1-5, with 7 bases fitting TRBD1. The CDR3 totals 14 residues. CDR1 SGHVS and CDR2 FQNEAQ come from the germline V gene. J was trimmed by 2 bases and V by 3 bases; bases with no gene match: 1. The CDR3 reads CASSFTGGNQPQHF. Here the CDR3 DNA reads TGTGCCAGCAGCTTCACAGGGGGCAATCAGCCCCAGCATTTT.

The rearrangement links TRBV4-2 to TRBJ2-3; TRBD2 might be the D (5 bases). Germline assignment: CDR1 LGHNA and CDR2 YNFKEQ. V dropped 1 base and J dropped 4 bases, with 12 bases sitting between them. The CDR3 is 15 amino acids. The CDR3, as DNA: TGTGCCAGCAGCCAAGTTCTCCGGGGAGCAGATACGCAGTATTTT. This translates into CASSQVLRGADTQYF.

This chain connects TRBV19 to TRBJ1-5; D unresolved. Germline V CDR1 and CDR2: LNHDA, SQIVND (reference sequence). Trimming removed 5 bases from V and 4 bases from J, with 9 bases in between. This CDR3 spans 13 amino acids. CDR3 protein: CASSHGRNQPQHF. The CDR3 DNA is TGTGCCAGTAGTCATGGGAGGAATCAGCCCCAGCATTTT.

The gene calls are TRBV18 and TRBJ1-2; 8 nucleotides agree with TRBD1. This CDR3 region has 14 residues. Germline V gives CDR1 KGHSH, CDR2 LQKENI. With V trimmed by 3 bases and J by 8 bases, 8 bases remained unmatched. This CDR3 reads CASSPDGQGKGYTF. The CDR3 bases are TGTGCCAGCTCACCCGACGGACAGGGCAAAGGCTACACCTTC. The full variable domain, with the rest looked up from reference TRBV18 and TRBJ1-2, is NAGVMQNPRHLVRRRGQEARLRCSPMKGHSHVYWYRQLPEEGLKFMVYLQKENIIDESGMPKERFSAEFPKEGPSILRIQQVVRGDSAAYFCASSPDGQGKGYTFGSGTRLTVV.

The chain employs TRBV18 and TRBJ1-4, with 9 bases lining up with TRBD1. In germline, CDR1 is KGHSH, CDR2 LQKENI. The CDR3 is 13 amino acids. V shed 5 bases and J 8 bases; nucleotides not matched to a gene: 3. CDR3 in DNA: TGTGCCAGCTCAACCGGACAGGGGGAAAAACTGTTTTTT. It translates to CASSTGQGEKLFF.

The chain has TRBV19 and TRBJ2-5, with D perhaps TRBD1 (5 bases). CDR1 is LNHDA, CDR2 SQIVND, per germline (reference sequence). Trimming removed 1 base at V and 4 bases at J, with 16 bases between. The CDR3 consists of 16 residues. In DNA form, the CDR3 reads TGTGCCAGTAGTATAGTTGGACACGGAGACGGAGAGACCCAGTACTTC. Its protein is CASSIVGHGDGETQYF.

The rearrangement uses TRBV5-1 and TRBJ1-4, with D perhaps matching TRBD1 (5 bases). Trimming took off 2 bases at V and 0 bases at J, with 11 bases between the two ends. The CDR3 extends over 16 amino acids. Germline assignment: CDR1 SGHRS and CDR2 YFSETQ. The CDR3 bases are TGCGCCAGCAGCTTAAATCAGGGCACAACTAATGAAAAACTGTTTTTT. Translated: CASSLNQGTTNEKLFF.

J is TRBJ1-1 and V is TRBV11-2; D not certain. The CDR3 sequence is 13 residues long. The V and J ends lost 5 bases and 3 bases respectively, with 10 bases between them. Germline CDR1 and CDR2: SGHAT and FQNNGV. CDR3 DNA: TGTGCCAGCAGCAGAGAGGTTTACACTGAAGCTTTCTTT. This gives the protein CASSREVYTEAFF.

The chain combines TRBV6-5 with TRBJ1-2; the match to TRBD1 covers 8 bases. Germline CDR1 MNHEY, CDR2 SVGAGI. The CDR3 has 13 residues. V gave up 8 bases and J gave up 6 bases; unmatched junction bases: 8. This chain's CDR3 is CASGHRGGDGYTF. The CDR3 nucleotides read TGTGCCAGCGGCCACAGGGGGGGTGATGGCTACACCTTC.